This TCR beta chain was retrieved from a study of shared clonotypes between healthy human individuals. Across the study: Two women and a few men aged 18 to 49 served as donors. For every donor, three CD4 naive, three CD4 memory, two CD8 naive and one CD8 memory plates were used. Findings of the study overall: Naive CD4 clonotypes were shared across several donors at roughly 5%. Relative to their counterparts shared across all four donors, non-shared clonotypes exhibited diminished generation probabilities.

Sequencing was performed with immunoSEQ multiplex PCR; in TCRdb, only in-frame clones are kept and a portion is missing. Counted here are some 2,100,000 clones, about 92% occurring once; the ten biggest clones make up under 2%. Naive CD8 cells lacked CD45RO, underwent positive selection for CCR7 and left out terminally differentiated effector memory CD45RA+ cells. The ends lost 8 bases at V and 0 bases at J; junction bases unmatched: 6. This CDR3 has 15 amino acids. Germline CDR1 is MNHNS and CDR2 is SASEGT. Note on this clone: Its antigen is not identified.

This TCR was recovered from a man in his late teens or twenties in good health. Some clones in this sample may be carry-over from other donors' samples. Material for sequencing was naive CD8+ T cells from PBMCs. V is TRBV6-1 and J is TRBJ1-2; 10 bases fit TRBD1. CDR3 residues: CASLGQGTTNYGYTF. CDR3 nucleotide sequence: TGTGCCAGCTTGGGACAGGGGACCACTAACTATGGCTACACCTTC.